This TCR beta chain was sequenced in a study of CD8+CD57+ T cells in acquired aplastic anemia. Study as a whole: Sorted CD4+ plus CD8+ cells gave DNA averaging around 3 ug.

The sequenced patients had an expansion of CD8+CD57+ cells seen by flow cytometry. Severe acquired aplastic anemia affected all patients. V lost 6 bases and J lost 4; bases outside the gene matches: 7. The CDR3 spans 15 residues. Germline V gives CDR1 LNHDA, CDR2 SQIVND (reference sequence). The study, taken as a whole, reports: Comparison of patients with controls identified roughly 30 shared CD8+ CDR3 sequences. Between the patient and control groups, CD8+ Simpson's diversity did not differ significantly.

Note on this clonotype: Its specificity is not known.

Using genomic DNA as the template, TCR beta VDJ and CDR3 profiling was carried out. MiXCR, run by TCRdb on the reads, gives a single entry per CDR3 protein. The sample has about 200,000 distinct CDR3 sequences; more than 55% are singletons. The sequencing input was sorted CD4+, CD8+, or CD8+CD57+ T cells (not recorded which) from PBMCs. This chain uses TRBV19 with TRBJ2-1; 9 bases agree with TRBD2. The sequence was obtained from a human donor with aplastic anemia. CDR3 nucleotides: TGTGCCAGTAGCTACGGACTAGCGATATACAATGAGCAGTTCTTC. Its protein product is CASSYGLAIYNEQFF.